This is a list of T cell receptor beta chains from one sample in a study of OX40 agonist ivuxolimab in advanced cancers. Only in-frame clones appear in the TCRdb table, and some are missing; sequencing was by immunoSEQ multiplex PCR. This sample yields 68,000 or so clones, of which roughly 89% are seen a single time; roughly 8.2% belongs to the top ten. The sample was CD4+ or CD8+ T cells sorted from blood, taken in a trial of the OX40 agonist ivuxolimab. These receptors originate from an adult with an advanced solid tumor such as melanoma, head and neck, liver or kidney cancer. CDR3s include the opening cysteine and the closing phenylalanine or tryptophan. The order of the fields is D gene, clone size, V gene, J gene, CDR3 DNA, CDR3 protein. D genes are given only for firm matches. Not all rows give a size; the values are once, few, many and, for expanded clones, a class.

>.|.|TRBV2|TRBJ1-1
TGTGCCACCTCCGGGTTAAGAGGCCTCCCCCCCGAAGCTTTCTTT
CATSGLRGLPPEAFF
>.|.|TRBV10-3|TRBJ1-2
TGTGCCATCAGTGAGTCGAACTATGGCTACACCTTC
CAISESNYGYTF
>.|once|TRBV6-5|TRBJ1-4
TGTGCCAGCAGTTATTTAACAGGGTCAACTAATGAAAAACTGTTTTTT
CASSYLTGSTNEKLFF
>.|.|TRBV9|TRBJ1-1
TGTGCCAGCACTCCTGGGGGGGCGGGCCCCGACACTGAAGCTTTCTTT
CASTPGGAGPDTEAFF
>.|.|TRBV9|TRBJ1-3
TGTGCCAGCAGCGTAGAGGGAGGCTTTGGAAACACCATATATTTT
CASSVEGGFGNTIYF
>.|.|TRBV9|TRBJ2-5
TGTGCCAGCAGCGTAGATGAGGGAATACAAGAGACCCAGTACTTC
CASSVDEGIQETQYF
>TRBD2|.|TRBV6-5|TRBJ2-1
TGTGCCAGCACCCACAACCAGCGGGGCAACAATGAGCAGTTCTTC
CASTHNQRGNNEQFF
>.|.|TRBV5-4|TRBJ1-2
TGTGCCAGCAGCGCGTGGGGGAGGACCAACTATGGCTACACCTTC
CASSAWGRTNYGYTF
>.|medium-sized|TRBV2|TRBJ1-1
TGTGCCAGCATTCGCCAAATGGACACTGAAGCTTTCTTT
CASIRQMDTEAFF
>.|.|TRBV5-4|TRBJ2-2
TGTGCCAGCAGCTTCCGAGGGGCAGGGAACACCGGGGAGCTGTTTTTT
CASSFRGAGNTGELFF
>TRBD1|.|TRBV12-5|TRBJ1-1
TGTGCTAGTGGTTGGACAGGAGAAGCTTTCTTT
CASGWTGEAFF
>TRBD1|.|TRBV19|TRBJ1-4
TGTGCCAGTAGTATAAAGGGACAGGGAGGAAAACTGTTTTTT
CASSIKGQGGKLFF
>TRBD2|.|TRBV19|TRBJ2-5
TGTGCCAGTAGTCCACGGACTAGCAAGGGTGAGACCCAGTACTTC
CASSPRTSKGETQYF
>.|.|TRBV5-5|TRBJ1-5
TGTGCCAGCAGCTTGCAAGACAATCAGCCCCAGCATTTT
CASSLQDNQPQHF
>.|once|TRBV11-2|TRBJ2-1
TGTGCCAGCAGCTCCCTAAGCCCGGGACTCCGCTACAATGAGCAGTTCTTC
CASSSLSPGLRYNEQFF
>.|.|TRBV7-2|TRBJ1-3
TGTGCCAGCAGTTTCTCGCGACAGCCGAGCTCTGGAAACACCATATATTTT
CASSFSRQPSSGNTIYF
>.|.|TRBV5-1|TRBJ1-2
TGCGCCAGCAGCTCCGGGACGGTCCGTGATGGCTACACCTTC
CASSSGTVRDGYTF
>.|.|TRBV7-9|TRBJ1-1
TGTGCCAGCAGCTCCGTAAATAAAGAGAGCACTGAAGCTTTCTTT
CASSSVNKESTEAFF
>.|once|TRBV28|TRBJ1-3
TGTGCCAGCAGCTCCGGGGGGCAGTCTGGAAACACCATATATTTT
CASSSGGQSGNTIYF
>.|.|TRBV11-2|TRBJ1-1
TGTGCCAGCAGCTTAGGGCGGCGGAGCACTGAAGCTTTCTTT
CASSLGRRSTEAFF
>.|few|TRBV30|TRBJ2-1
TGTGCCTGGAGCCCCGGCCCAGGGGTAACGTTCTTC
CAWSPGPGVTFF
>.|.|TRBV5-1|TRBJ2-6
TGCGCCAGCAGCTTAACCGGGGCCAACGTCCTGACTTTC
CASSLTGANVLTF
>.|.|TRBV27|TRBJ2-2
TGTGCCAGCAGTTCTGAAACGGTAAAGAACACCGGGGAGCTGTTTTTT
CASSSETVKNTGELFF
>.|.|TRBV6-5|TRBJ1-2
TGTGCCAGCAGTTACTCGGGGAGGGGAAACTATGGCTACACCTTC
CASSYSGRGNYGYTF
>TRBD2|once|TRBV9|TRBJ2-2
TGTGCCAGCGGGGCGGCGGGGGCGAACACCGGGGAGCTGTTTTTT
CASGAAGANTGELFF
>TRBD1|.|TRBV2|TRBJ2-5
TGTGCCTCAAAAACGGGACAGGTCGAAGAGACCCAGTACTTC
CASKTGQVEETQYF
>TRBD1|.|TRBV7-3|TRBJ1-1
TGTGCCAGCAGCCCAGGGGGCGTACCCACTGAAGCTTTCTTT
CASSPGGVPTEAFF
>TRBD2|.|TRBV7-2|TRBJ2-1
TGTGCCAGCAGCTTAGCACTAGCGGACAATGAGCAGTTCTTC
CASSLALADNEQFF
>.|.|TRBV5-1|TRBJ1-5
TGCGCCAGCAGCTTGGGACGAGATCAGCCCCAGCATTTT
CASSLGRDQPQHF
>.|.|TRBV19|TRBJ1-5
TGTGCCAGTACCTATGGAGTACAGGGTAGTAGCAATCAGCCCCAGCATTTT
CASTYGVQGSSNQPQHF
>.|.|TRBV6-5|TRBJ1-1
TGTGCCAGCAGTTACAGTGGGGGTGAAGCTTTCTTT
CASSYSGGEAFF
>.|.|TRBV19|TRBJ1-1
TGTGCCAGTAGTCTGCGGGACTCCCGGAGGCCGCCGGAAGCTTTCTTT
CASSLRDSRRPPEAFF
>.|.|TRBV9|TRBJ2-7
TGTGCCAGCAGCCCGGCGGGACTTCTCTACGAGCAGTACTTC
CASSPAGLLYEQYF
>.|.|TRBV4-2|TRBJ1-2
TGTGCCAGCAGCCAAGGGACAGAAGCCTATGGCTACACCTTC
CASSQGTEAYGYTF
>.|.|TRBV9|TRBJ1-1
TGTGCCAGCAGCCCCCGTCCCGGATCCGCTGAAGCTTTCTTT
CASSPRPGSAEAFF
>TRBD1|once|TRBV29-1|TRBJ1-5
TGCAGCGTTGAGTCGGGACAGGGAGGTCAGCCCCAGCATTTT
CSVESGQGGQPQHF
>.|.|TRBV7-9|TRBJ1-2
TGTGCCAGCAGCCCACCACAGGGCCGCTATGGCTACACCTTC
CASSPPQGRYGYTF
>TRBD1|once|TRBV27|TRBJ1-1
TGTGCCAGCAGCCGCTTTGAGACAGGGTATGAATTTACTGAAGCTTTCTTT
CASSRFETGYEFTEAFF
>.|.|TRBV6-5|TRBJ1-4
TGTGCCAGCAGTTACATGAATGAAAAACTGTTTTTT
CASSYMNEKLFF
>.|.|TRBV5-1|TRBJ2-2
TGCGCCAGCGTGGCTTACACCGGGGAGCTGTTTTTT
CASVAYTGELFF
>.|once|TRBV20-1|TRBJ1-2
TGCAGTGCGGGCGCCTATGGCTACACCTTC
CSAGAYGYTF
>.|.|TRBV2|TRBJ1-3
TGTGCCAGCTCCGGCAGCTCTGGAAACACCATATATTTT
CASSGSSGNTIYF
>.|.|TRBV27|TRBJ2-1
TGTGCCAGCAGTGTGAACCGGGACCCTCTCGGTGGGCAGTTCTTC
CASSVNRDPLGGQFF
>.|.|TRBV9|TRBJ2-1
TGTGCCAGCAGCGTCTCAGGGGGGCCCGCCTACAATGAGCAGTTCTTC
CASSVSGGPAYNEQFF
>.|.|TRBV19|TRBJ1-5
TGTGCCAGTTGGGGAAAGGGGCCCCAGCATTTT
CASWGKGPQHF
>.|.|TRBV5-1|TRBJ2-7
TGCGCCAGCAGCTTACAGGGCGGTTACGAGCAGTACTTC
CASSLQGGYEQYF
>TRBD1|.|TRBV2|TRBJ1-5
TGTGCCAGCAGTGAGGGACAGGGTAATCAGCCCCAGCATTTT
CASSEGQGNQPQHF
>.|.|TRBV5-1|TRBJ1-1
TGCGCCAGCAGTTCGAACATTGACACTGAAGCTTTCTTT
CASSSNIDTEAFF